This passage covers 15 T cell receptor beta chains from one sample sequenced in a study of spatial heterogeneity in lung cancer. Via MiXCR, TCRdb re-called the 5' RACE reads, giving one row per CDR3 protein. Among tens of thousands of distinct CDR3 sequences listed, around 10% were seen once. Noted time point: sample taken at primary tumor resection. From tumor, nontumor lung or frozen PBMC, whole RNA was taken unsorted for sequencing. Sample: PBMCs, taken at surgery. These receptors were taken from a male donor with early-stage non-small cell lung cancer.

This clonotype was seen more than once but under ten times. The rearrangement uses TRBV5-1 and TRBJ2-2; D might be TRBD1 (6 bases). V was pared by 3 bases and J by 2 bases, with 11 bases between. Germline CDR1 is SGHRS and CDR2 is YFSETQ. This CDR3 has 15 amino acids. The CDR3 region is CASSSGTFNTGELFF. CDR3 nucleotide sequence: TGCGCCAGCAGCTCCGGGACATTTAACACCGGGGAGCTGTTTTTT.

This clonotype was seen ten or more times. The J gene is TRBJ2-7, the V gene TRBV29-1; 7 bases line up with TRBD2. Germline CDR1 is SQVTM and CDR2 is ANQGSEA. This CDR3 is 12 amino acids long. The J segment lost 4 bases and the V segment lost 7 bases, leaving 7 bases of the junction unmatched. The CDR3 DNA reads TGCAGCGCAGCGGGAAGCAAATACGAGCAGTACTTC. Protein product: CSAAGSKYEQYF.

J is TRBJ2-7 and V is TRBV7-2; 12 bases line up with TRBD1. The CDR3 has 16 residues. Germline values: CDR1 SGHTA, CDR2 FQGNSA. V lost 5 bases and J lost 4; bases outside the gene matches: 9. The CDR3 sequence: CASSNRDRGRGYEQYF. Here the CDR3 DNA reads TGTGCCAGCAGCAACCGGGACAGGGGGCGAGGGTACGAGCAGTACTTC. Complete variable domain (other parts from reference TRBV7-2 and TRBJ2-7): GAGVSQSPSNKVTEKGKDVELRCDPISGHTALYWYRQSLGQGLEFLIYFQGNSAPDKSGLPSDRFSAERTGGSVSTLTIQRTQQEDSAVYLCASSNRDRGRGYEQYFGPGTRLTVT.

This clonotype was counted between two and nine times. The J gene is TRBJ1-1, the V gene TRBV20-1; D perhaps matches TRBD1 (5 bases). The V and J ends lost 3 bases and 2 bases respectively, with 16 bases between them. This CDR3 comprises 15 residues. Per the germline V gene, CDR1 is DFQATT and CDR2 is SNEGSKA (reference sequence). The CDR3 DNA reads TGCAGTGCTAGCACAGGACGTCTCGGAAACACTGAAGCTTTCTTT. Encoded protein: CSASTGRLGNTEAFF.

This clonotype has more than one count but fewer than ten. The chain recombines TRBV7-2 with TRBJ2-3, with a possible D match to TRBD2 (5 bases). CDR1 and CDR2 (germline): SGHTA, FQGNSA. The ends were cut back, 0 bases at V and 10 bases at J, with 11 bases in the middle. CDR3 size: 13 residues. CDR3 in DNA: TGTGCCAGCAGCTTAGCGGCGAATAGCGCGCAGTATTTT. It translates to CASSLAANSAQYF.

This clonotype was seen only a few times. V usage is TRBV24-1 and J usage is TRBJ2-7; TRBD1 might be the D (5 bases). Germline V CDR1 and CDR2: KGHDR, SFDVKD. The CDR3 has 14 amino acids. The germline V and J ends were trimmed by 11 bases and 6 bases, with 22 bases remaining between them. CDR3 residues: CANCRWGLNCEQYF. Here the CDR3 DNA reads TGTGCCAATTGCCGCTGGGGCCTTAACTGCGAGCAGTACTTC.

The chain couples TRBV30 to TRBJ1-4; D is perhaps TRBD1 (6 bases). The V end lost 2 bases, the J end lost 8 bases, and 9 bases lay between the germline ends. Germline V CDR1 and CDR2: GTSNPN, SVGIG (reference sequence). This CDR3 has 12 amino acids. The CDR3 sequence: CAWSQDREKLFF. The CDR3 DNA sequence: TGTGCCTGGAGTCAAGACAGGGAAAAACTGTTTTTT. The complete variable domain, with remaining parts taken from reference TRBV30 and TRBJ1-4, reads SQTIHQWPATLVQPVGSPLSLECTVEGTSNPNLYWYRQAAGRGLQLLFYSVGIGQISSEVPQNLSASRPQDRQFILSSKKLLLSDSGFYLCAWSQDREKLFFGSGTQLSVL.

The V and J genes are TRBV27 and TRBJ2-3, with 9 bases lining up with TRBD2. The CDR3 is made up of 16 amino acids. The V segment lost 5 bases and the J segment 4 bases; nucleotides outside the gene matches: 10. From germline, CDR1 is MNHEY and CDR2 SMNVEV (reference sequence). This CDR3 is CASSPRGGRASDTQYF. As DNA, the CDR3 is TGTGCCAGCAGTCCCCGGGGCGGGAGGGCCTCAGATACGCAGTATTTT.

J is TRBJ2-2 and V is TRBV2; maybe TRBD2 (6 bases). The CDR3 is 15 amino acids. Germline loops: CDR1 SNHLY, CDR2 FYNNEI. Trimming left V 7 bases short and J 1 base short, with 13 bases between. The CDR3 nucleotides are TGTGCCAGCACATCCGGGAGTATGAACACCGGGGAGCTGTTTTTT. Protein: CASTSGSMNTGELFF.

The chain links TRBV28 to TRBJ1-1; the match to TRBD1 covers 8 bases. Germline V gene lookup returns CDR1 MDHEN and CDR2 SYDVKM. The CDR3 sequence is 15 residues long. The junction had 8 bases not matched to a gene; V was cut back by 4 bases and J by 4 bases. CDR3 DNA: TGTGCCAGCAGTTCGACAGGGGAAGAAGGCACTGAAGCTTTCTTT. Residues: CASSSTGEEGTEAFF.

This clonotype turned up a few times. The CDR3 reads CASSRSGPSYNEQFF. The CDR3 bases are TGTGCCAGCAGTCGTTCGGGGCCCTCCTACAATGAGCAGTTCTTC. The V call is TRBV28, the J call TRBJ2-1; either TRBD1 or TRBD2 may supply D (5 bases each). Germline CDR1 is MDHEN and CDR2 is SYDVKM. The CDR3 is 15 residues long. The germline V and J ends were trimmed by 5 bases and 0 bases, with 11 bases remaining between them.

This sequence joins TRBV20-1 and TRBJ2-5, with 7 bases that match TRBD2. With V trimmed by 1 base and J by 6 bases, 8 bases remained unmatched. Germline V gene data show CDR1 as DFQATT and CDR2 as SNEGSKA (reference sequence). The CDR3 has 14 residues. CDR3 region: CSARVGLAEKTQYF. The CDR3 bases are TGCAGTGCTAGAGTAGGCCTAGCGGAAAAGACCCAGTACTTC.

This clonotype was found many times. V usage is TRBV19 and J usage is TRBJ2-3; unclear D gene. V lost 6 bases to trimming and J lost 3 bases, with 7 bases between them. The CDR3 spans 12 residues. Germline CDR1 LNHDA, CDR2 SQIVND (reference sequence). The DNA for the CDR3 is TGTGCCAGTAGCTGGCGAACAGATACGCAGTATTTT. Translated, it gives CASSWRTDTQYF.

This chain connects TRBV15 to TRBJ2-7, with 8 nucleotides matching TRBD1. Trimming at V came to 2 bases and at J to 3 bases, leaving 6 bases not matched to a gene. The germline V gene encodes CDR1 LNHNV and CDR2 YYDKDF (reference sequence). The CDR3 is 15 residues long. Here the CDR3 reads CATSRTPGQVYEQYF. The CDR3 bases are TGTGCCACCAGCAGAACCCCGGGACAGGTCTACGAGCAGTACTTC. Together with reference TRBV15 and TRBJ2-7, the CDR3 gives the full variable domain: DAMVIQNPRYQVTQFGKPVTLSCSQTLNHNVMYWYQQKSSQAPKLLFHYYDKDFNNEADTPDNFQSRRPNTSFCFLDIRSPGLGDTAMYLCATSRTPGQVYEQYFGPGTRLTVT.

This clonotype was found a few times. The chain uses TRBV7-9 and TRBJ2-5, with unresolved D. CDR1 and CDR2 from the germline V gene are SEHNR and FQNEAQ (reference sequence). The length of the CDR3 is 12 residues. Trimming cost V 4 bases and J 3 bases, with 6 bases left between them. The CDR3 sequence: CASSSSKETQYF. In nucleotides, the CDR3 is TGTGCCAGCAGCTCCTCAAAAGAGACCCAGTACTTC.